This entry lists 18 T cell receptor beta chains sequenced from one sample in a study of brain T cells in children with intractable seizures. Profiling relied on immunoSEQ multiplex PCR, and the TCRdb table lists in-frame clones only, not all of them. The sample holds 300,000 to 400,000 clones, 93% seen once. Documented time point: blood from clinic visit 5 months post-surgery; TSC patient then seizure free. Here the sequenced sample was peripheral blood, taken roughly 5 months after surgery. These receptors all stem from a boy less than two years old with tuberous sclerosis and intractable seizures.

As to this clone: The same CDR3 can be traced to other DNA sequences in this sample. This rearrangement joins TRBV29-1 to TRBJ1-2, with D possibly being TRBD1 (5 bases). The CDR3 extends over 12 amino acids. V lost 4 bases and J lost 3, with 9 bases in between. Germline CDR1 SQVTM, CDR2 ANQGSEA. CDR3 residues: CSVAGGDYGYTF. In DNA, the CDR3 is TGCAGCGTTGCCGGGGGGGACTATGGCTACACCTTC.

This clone is medium-sized within its sample. The rearrangement links TRBV6-5 to TRBJ1-1; possible D gene TRBD1, 5 bases. V lost 7 bases and J lost 5, with 11 bases in between. This CDR3 is 12 amino acids long. From germline, CDR1 is MNHEY and CDR2 SVGAGI. This CDR3 is CASMRGGTEAFF. The CDR3 DNA sequence: TGTGCCAGCATGAGGGGAGGGACTGAAGCTTTCTTT.

The chain employs TRBV6-2 or TRBV6-3 and TRBJ1-2, with 7 bases fitting TRBD1. There are 13 residues in the CDR3. The ends lost 6 bases at V and 4 bases at J; junction bases unmatched: 5. Germline loops: CDR1 MNHEY, CDR2 SVGEGT. CDR3 sequence: CASSQTGLYGYTF. In nucleotides, the CDR3 is TGTGCCAGCAGCCAGACAGGGCTCTATGGCTACACCTTC.

The J gene is TRBJ2-7, the V gene TRBV19; D is perhaps TRBD2 (6 bases). CDR1 and CDR2 (germline): LNHDA, SQIVND (reference sequence). The CDR3 runs to 14 residues. Between the trimmed V and J ends, which lost 7 bases and 1 base, there was a span of 14 bases. CDR3 region: CASTGGTGSYEQYF. Here the CDR3 DNA reads TGTGCCAGTACCGGCGGGACTGGTTCCTACGAGCAGTACTTC.

The V and J genes are TRBV7-6 and TRBJ1-3, with D perhaps matching TRBD1 (5 bases). Between the trimmed V and J ends, which lost 1 base and 8 bases, there was a span of 15 bases. Germline V gene lookup returns CDR1 SGHVS and CDR2 FNYEAQ. The CDR3 spans 15 residues. DNA for the CDR3: TGTGCCAGCAGCTTAGGGGCAGCTAAGACAGACACCATATATTTT. Amino acid sequence: CASSLGAAKTDTIYF.

The chain couples TRBV6-1 to TRBJ1-2; D call uncertain. The CDR3 extends over 14 amino acids. V shed 0 bases and J shed 4 bases, with 9 bases lying between them. Per germline, CDR1 MNHNS and CDR2 SASEGT. CDR3 nucleotides: TGTGCCAGCAGTGAAGCGGAAGGAATCTATGGCTACACCTTC. It yields the protein CASSEAEGIYGYTF.

Comment on this clone: A read error may produce the germline difference seen at one junction end. The rearrangement uses TRBV15 and TRBJ1-1; the D gene is possibly TRBD1 (5 bases). The germline V gene encodes CDR1 LNHNV and CDR2 YYDKDF (reference sequence). There are 13 residues in the CDR3. Here the CDR3 DNA reads TGTGCCACCAGCAGTGAGTTACCGGGGCGGAGAATCTTT. It codes for CATSSELPGRRIF.

This chain links TRBV6-4 with TRBJ1-5; 7 bases map to TRBD1. Germline V gene lookup returns CDR1 MRHNA and CDR2 SNTAGT. This CDR3 is 15 amino acids long. Trimming at V came to 6 bases and at J to 1 base, leaving 6 bases not matched to a gene. The CDR3 DNA reads TGTGCCAGCAGCGAAAAGGGGGCAAGCAATCAGCCCCAGCATTTT. Amino acid sequence: CASSEKGASNQPQHF.

The V gene is TRBV7-9, the J gene TRBJ2-1; D not resolved. The CDR3 runs 12 residues. Trimming removed 4 bases at V and 5 bases at J, with 6 bases between. The germline V gene has CDR1 SEHNR and CDR2 FQNEAQ (reference sequence). In DNA, the CDR3 is TGTGCCAGCAGCTCTGGGCACAATGAGCAGTTCTTC. Translation gives CASSSGHNEQFF.

This chain connects TRBV6-5 to TRBJ1-1, with 9 positions matching TRBD1. Germline assignment: CDR1 MNHEY and CDR2 SVGAGI. V was clipped by 1 base and J by 12 bases; unmatched bases: 12. CDR3 length: 15 residues. The CDR3 is CASSYLAGTGPLTFF. Here the CDR3 DNA reads TGTGCCAGCAGTTACTTAGCCGGGACAGGGCCTTTAACTTTCTTT.

There are a few counts of this clone. The chain carries TRBV7-9 and TRBJ1-1, with 8 bases that match TRBD1. The V gene end was trimmed by 3 bases and the J gene end by 3 bases; junction bases not matched to a gene: 0. This CDR3 has 13 amino acids. The germline CDR1 and CDR2 sequences are SEHNR and FQNEAQ (reference sequence). The DNA for the CDR3 is TGTGCCAGCAGCTTGGACAGGGACACTGAAGCTTTCTTT. It encodes CASSLDRDTEAFF. The full variable domain, rest sourced from reference TRBV7-9 and TRBJ1-1, is DTGVSQNPRHKITKRGQNVTFRCDPISEHNRLYWYRQTLGQGPEFLTYFQNEAQLEKSRLLSDRFSAERPKGSFSTLEIQRTEQGDSAMYLCASSLDRDTEAFFGQGTRLTVV.

The rearrangement links TRBV6-5 to TRBJ2-1; 8 bases are shared with TRBD2. This CDR3 has 14 residues. V shed 0 bases, J shed 5 bases, and the junction held 0 bases outside the gene matches. Germline lookup yields CDR1 MNHEY and CDR2 SVGAGI. The CDR3, as DNA: TGTGCCAGCAGTTACTCGGGACTAGACAATGAGCAGTTCTTC. Protein product: CASSYSGLDNEQFF.

The chain combines TRBV7-9 with TRBJ2-1; D perhaps matches TRBD1 (6 bases). In germline, CDR1 is SEHNR, CDR2 FQNEAQ (reference sequence). V was shortened by 6 bases and J by 0 bases, with 12 bases between the two germline ends. The CDR3 spans 15 residues. The CDR3 DNA reads TGTGCCAGCAGTCATCGGACAGACTCCTACAATGAGCAGTTCTTC. Its protein product is CASSHRTDSYNEQFF.

The chain employs TRBV7-6 and TRBJ1-1; a weak D match, TRBD1 (5 bases). CDR3 length: 17 amino acids. Germline CDR1 reads SGHVS; CDR2 reads FNYEAQ. The V end was cut by 1 base, the J end by 2 bases, with 17 bases between. CDR3 DNA: TGTGCCAGCAGCTTAGGTGCTTTCGACAGTTTTAACACTGAAGCTTTCTTT. As protein: CASSLGAFDSFNTEAFF.

CDR3 DNA: TGTGCCAGCAGTTATAGCGGGCTGGACACCATATATTTT. It encodes CASSYSGLDTIYF. V and J are TRBV6-5 and TRBJ1-3; D is ambiguous. Trimming left V 3 bases short and J 8 bases short, with 11 bases between. The CDR3 runs to 13 residues. CDR1 and CDR2 from the germline V gene are MNHEY and SVGAGI.

V and J are TRBV7-3 and TRBJ2-3; 11 bases map to TRBD2. The CDR3 runs 17 residues. Trimming cost V 5 bases and J 3 bases; bases outside gene matches: 10. CDR1 and CDR2 (germline): SGHTA, FQGTGA. The CDR3 region has the DNA TGTGCCAGCAGCGCTATCGGGGGACTAGCGGTGACAGATACGCAGTATTTT. Protein: CASSAIGGLAVTDTQYF.

The chain carries TRBV19 and TRBJ2-3; 10 bases match TRBD2. CDR3 length equals 16 residues. Germline V CDR1 and CDR2: LNHDA, SQIVND (reference sequence). The V segment lost 5 bases and the J segment 2 bases; nucleotides outside the gene matches: 7. As DNA, the CDR3 is TGTGCCAGTAGTGTCGGACTAGCGGCTTCCACAGATACGCAGTATTTT. It yields the protein CASSVGLAASTDTQYF. Filled out from reference TRBV19 and TRBJ2-3, the complete variable domain reads DGGITQSPKYLFRKEGQNVTLSCEQNLNHDAMYWYRQDPGQGLRLIYYSQIVNDFQKGDIAEGYSVSREKKESFPLTVTSAQKNPTAFYLCASSVGLAASTDTQYFGPGTRLTVL.

The V call is TRBV7-9, the J call TRBJ1-1; D is possibly TRBD1 (5 bases). V was shortened by 0 bases and J by 0 bases, with 20 bases between the two germline ends. This CDR3 has 19 amino acids. Per the germline V gene, CDR1 is SEHNR and CDR2 is FQNEAQ (reference sequence). The CDR3 nucleotides are TGTGCCAGCAGCTTAGCGGACGGGGGATGGGGCGGTTTGAACACTGAAGCTTTCTTT. Protein product: CASSLADGGWGGLNTEAFF.